The present T cell receptor beta chain was sequenced within a study of CD4 T cells in relation to SARS-CoV-2 and coronaviruses. Study-wide background: The restricting HLA molecule for shared crossreactive spike epitopes was mapped.

Unexposed donor CD4+ T cells date from about 2011-2019, before the COVID-19 pandemic. Per germline, CDR1 SQVTM and CDR2 ANQGSEA. There are 13 residues in the CDR3. The V gene end was trimmed by 4 bases and the J gene end by 5 bases; junction bases not matched to a gene: 7. The repertoire was sequenced with immunoSEQ multiplex PCR; TCRdb's copy has only in-frame clones and lacks some. The data contain around 65,000 clones, 75% to 90% of them singletons. The sample comprised memory CD4+ T cells from PBMCs. The chain combines TRBV29-1 with TRBJ2-5; 7 bases are shared with TRBD2. The source is a human donor in good health. The CDR3 sequence is CSVGGGPGETQYF. The CDR3 region has the DNA TGCAGCGTTGGGGGAGGGCCGGGGGAGACCCAGTACTTC.